This note documents a single T cell receptor (beta chain) sequence. Its target is unknown. Only in-frame clones appear in the TCRdb table, and some are missing; sequencing was by immunoSEQ multiplex PCR. The sample consists of 35,000 to 55,000 clones, just under 95% of them appearing once. The investigators sampled blood at baseline, at cycle 4 day 1, and at cycle 7 day 1. The sample originates from a study of OX40 agonist ivuxolimab in advanced cancers. Study overall: Three patients responded partially, comprising one with hepatocellular carcinoma and two with cutaneous melanoma. Study conclusions and caveats: CD4+ and CD8+ blood T cells expanded clonally by week 6 at 0.1 to 3.0 mg/kg.

The sample consisted of CD4+ or CD8+ T cells sorted from blood, taken in a trial of the OX40 agonist ivuxolimab. The receptor was isolated from an adult with an advanced solid tumor such as melanoma, head and neck, liver or kidney cancer.

The CDR3 region is CASSVEGTRTYEQYF. The CDR3 DNA reads as TGTGCCAGCAGCGTAGAAGGGACTAGGACCTACGAGCAGTACTTC. V gene TRBV9 combines with J gene TRBJ2-7; TRBD2 matches at 8 bases. V gave up 0 bases and J gave up 2 bases; unmatched junction bases: 4. The CDR3 is made up of 15 amino acids. The germline V gene encodes CDR1 SGDLS and CDR2 YYNGEE.